This TCR beta chain was captured by sequencing in a study of blood T cell repertoires in COVID-19. Assay used: immunoSEQ multiplex PCR; TCRdb lists only in-frame clones, some missing. The data show 110,000 or so clones, around 82% seen once. The V gene's germline CDR1 is SGHNT and CDR2 YENEEA. This CDR3 spans 14 amino acids. Trimming cost V 1 base and J 3 bases, with 6 bases left between them. The origin of this receptor is a human donor in a cohort sampled during active COVID-19. The gene calls are TRBV11-3 and TRBJ2-2; tentative D call: TRBD2 (6 bases). What was sequenced was peripheral blood. The CDR3 bases are TGTGCCAGCAGCTTAGGGGACTACACCGGGGAGCTGTTTTTT. This sequence encodes CASSLGDYTGELFF.